The rows below give T cell receptor beta chains drawn from one sample of a study of blood T cell repertoires in COVID-19. The data were produced by immunoSEQ multiplex PCR, yet TCRdb's version contains in-frame clones alone and is incomplete. The table has some 370,000 clones, nearly 90% seen once; the top ten hold around 7%. Input material: peripheral blood. These receptors were taken from a man between 18 and 29 years old with active or convalescent COVID-19. Each CDR3 is given with its conserved first and last residue. D genes are given only for firm matches. Expanded clones are given a class, and other clones once, few, many or no size at all.

D gene	clone size	J gene	V gene	CDR3 DNA	CDR3 protein
-	-	TRBJ2-2	TRBV24-1	TGTGCCACCAGTGACCCCCCAGGAGGAGGCACCGGGGAGCTGTTTTTT	CATSDPPGGGTGELFF
-	-	TRBJ2-7	TRBV14	TGTGCCAGCAGCCACCCCTTAGAAGAGCAGTACTTC	CASSHPLEEQYF
-	-	TRBJ2-3	TRBV3-1/TRBV3-2	TGTGCCAGCAGCCGGAGAGCCACAGATACGCAGTATTTT	CASSRRATDTQYF
TRBD1	-	TRBJ1-4	TRBV15	TGTGCCACCAGCAGAGACCGGACAGGGGTGAGGGAAAAACTGTTTTTT	CATSRDRTGVREKLFF
TRBD2	-	TRBJ2-7	TRBV27	TGTGCCAGCAGTTACCAGACTAGCGGGAGGGATGAGCAGTACTTC	CASSYQTSGRDEQYF
-	-	TRBJ1-2	TRBV3-1/TRBV3-2	TGTGCCAGCAGTAACCCTAGCGGCTACACCTTC	CASSNPSGYTF
TRBD1	-	TRBJ2-1	TRBV20-1	TGCAGTGCTAGTAACAGGGGGCACCTCTTTTCGACGGGCAATGAGCAGTTCTTC	CSASNRGHLFSTGNEQFF
TRBD1	-	TRBJ1-1	TRBV24-1	TGTGCCACCAGTGATTCGGGACAGACTAACACTGAAGCTTTCTTT	CATSDSGQTNTEAFF
-	few	TRBJ1-3	TRBV19	TGTGCCAGTAGTATATTCTCGGGGACTGGAAACACCATATATTTT	CASSIFSGTGNTIYF
-	few	TRBJ1-5	TRBV21-1	TGTGCCAGCAGCAAAGCGGGAGGGTGCAATCAGCCCCAGCATTTT	CASSKAGGCNQPQHF
TRBD2	-	TRBJ2-2	TRBV7-3	TGTGCCAGCAGCCAGCGGGAGATGGGGAAAACCGGGGAGCTGTTTTTT	CASSQREMGKTGELFF
-	once	TRBJ2-5	TRBV28	TGTGCCAGCAGTTCCATGGCTACAGCAGAGACCCAGTACTTC	CASSSMATAETQYF
TRBD2	-	TRBJ2-7	TRBV29-1	TGCAGCGTGGACATATGGGGGACTAGCGGGGTTAACGGGGAGCAGTACTTC	CSVDIWGTSGVNGEQYF
-	-	TRBJ1-1	TRBV13	TGTGCCAGCAGCTTACATACCAGATTAACTGAAGCTTTCTTT	CASSLHTRLTEAFF
TRBD1	-	TRBJ2-3	TRBV28	TGTGCCAGCAGTTCGAGACAGGGGGCCAGCACAGATACGCAGTATTTT	CASSSRQGASTDTQYF
TRBD1	-	TRBJ1-1	TRBV19	TGTGCCAGTAGTATAGATCTATGGGGACAGGTCCTGAACACTGAAGCTTTCTTT	CASSIDLWGQVLNTEAFF
-	-	TRBJ1-3	TRBV3-1/TRBV3-2	TGTGCCAGCAGCCAAGAAACGGGTTTAGACACCATATATTTT	CASSQETGLDTIYF
-	once	TRBJ1-1	TRBV25-1	TGTGCCAGCAGTGAGCGGAGGAACACTGAAGCTTTCTTT	CASSERRNTEAFF
-	-	TRBJ1-5	TRBV5-6	TGTGCCAGCAGCGCGGGACGGCTCAATCAGCCCCAGCATTTT	CASSAGRLNQPQHF
-	once	TRBJ2-4	TRBV28	TGTGCCAGCAGTTTACACAGGGAAGCCAAAAACATTCAGTACTTC	CASSLHREAKNIQYF
-	-	TRBJ2-7	TRBV20-1	TGCAGTGCCGGGAAGCTGGGGGAGCAGTACTTC	CSAGKLGEQYF
TRBD1	-	TRBJ1-5	TRBV27	TGTGCCAGCAGTCCGTGGACAGGGGCTAACAATCAGCCCCAGCATTTT	CASSPWTGANNQPQHF
TRBD1	-	TRBJ2-5	TRBV18	TGTGCCAGCTCACCGACAGGGGTCGGTTTAGAGACCCAGTACTTC	CASSPTGVGLETQYF
-	-	TRBJ1-1	TRBV19	TGTGCCAGTAGCCCAACAGTGTACACTGAAGCTTTCTTT	CASSPTVYTEAFF
-	few	TRBJ1-1	TRBV5-5	TGTGCCAGCAGCTTGGTGACCAGGGGACACACTGAAGCTTTCTTT	CASSLVTRGHTEAFF
TRBD1	-	TRBJ1-5	TRBV24-1	TGTGCCACCAGTGAAACCGGGACAGGGTTTTTTCAGCCCCAGCATTTT	CATSETGTGFFQPQHF
TRBD1	-	TRBJ2-1	TRBV4-3	TGCGCCAGCAGCCAAGGGACAGGGGTCTACAATGAGCAGTTCTTC	CASSQGTGVYNEQFF
TRBD2	-	TRBJ2-5	TRBV27	TGTGCCAGCAGTTTATGGGGTAGCGGGGAGCAAGAGACCCAGTACTTC	CASSLWGSGEQETQYF
-	-	TRBJ2-7	TRBV7-9	TGTGCCAGCAGCTTACTTGGCCTAGCGCCTAACTACGAGCAGTACTTC	CASSLLGLAPNYEQYF
-	-	TRBJ2-1	TRBV28	TGTGCCAGCAGTTTGTGGTTTCGCGATGAGGGCGATGAGCAGTTCTTC	CASSLWFRDEGDEQFF
-	-	TRBJ2-7	TRBV5-6	TGTGCCAGCAGCTTGGAACAGTCCTACGAGCAGTACTTC	CASSLEQSYEQYF
TRBD2	-	TRBJ2-7	TRBV7-9	TGTGCCAGCAGCTCCGGACTAGCGGGAGTATCCGAGCAGTACTTC	CASSSGLAGVSEQYF
TRBD2	-	TRBJ2-2	TRBV11-2	TGTGCCAGCAGCTTATCGTTTCGGGGTAGCGGGTACACCGGGGAGCTGTTTTTT	CASSLSFRGSGYTGELFF
-	-	TRBJ2-3	TRBV5-5	TGTGCCAGCAGCTTGATCTGGCAGGGAGGTCCAGATACGCAGTATTTT	CASSLIWQGGPDTQYF
TRBD1	-	TRBJ1-1	TRBV4-1	TGCGCCAGCAGCCAACATTGGGACAGGTACTACATGAACACTGAAGCTTTCTTT	CASSQHWDRYYMNTEAFF
-	-	TRBJ1-1	TRBV27	TGTGCCAGCAGTTTTATGGACACCAGGGTAGCTTTCTTT	CASSFMDTRVAFF
-	few	TRBJ2-7	TRBV16	TGTGCCAGCAGCCCAATCCCTTACAGGGTTGGAGAGCAGTACTTC	CASSPIPYRVGEQYF
TRBD2	-	TRBJ2-3	TRBV27	TGTGCCAGCAGTTTAGCGGGAGGGCCAGATACGCAGTATTTT	CASSLAGGPDTQYF
-	-	TRBJ1-3	TRBV18	TGTGCCAGCTCACTAAATTCCGGGTCCTCTGGAAACACCATATATTTT	CASSLNSGSSGNTIYF
-	-	TRBJ1-2	TRBV5-3	TGTGCCAGAAGCCCGGACAGAAAACTCTATGGCTACACCTTC	CARSPDRKLYGYTF
TRBD2	-	TRBJ2-3	TRBV5-6	TGTGCCAGCAGCTGGGGACTAGCGGGGTCTGGGGATACGCAGTATTTT	CASSWGLAGSGDTQYF
-	-	TRBJ2-1	TRBV19	TGTGCCACCTCTAGCAGCTCCTACAATGAGCAGTTCTTC	CATSSSSYNEQFF
TRBD1	-	TRBJ1-2	TRBV9	TGTGCCAGCAGCGTAGTGAGGACAGGGAACTATGGCTACACCTTC	CASSVVRTGNYGYTF
TRBD1	-	TRBJ1-1	TRBV18	TGTGCCAGCTCACCTGGCCCTCAGGGGGCCACTGAAGCTTTCTTT	CASSPGPQGATEAFF
-	-	TRBJ1-1	TRBV6-6	TGTGCCAGCAGTAACCCCGGGGGTGCTGAAGCTTTCTTT	CASSNPGGAEAFF
TRBD2	few	TRBJ2-4	TRBV3-1/TRBV3-2	TGTGCCAGCAGCCAGCCCACACTAGCGGGAGGGCCTGACATTCAGTACTTC	CASSQPTLAGGPDIQYF
TRBD2	-	TRBJ2-1	TRBV11-3	TGTGCCAGCAGCTCCCTAGCGGGAGCCGTCAATGAGCAGTTCTTC	CASSSLAGAVNEQFF
TRBD2	-	TRBJ2-7	TRBV27	TGTGCCACCCGGGGAGGGGTCGGTGGAGAGCAGTACTTC	CATRGGVGGEQYF
-	-	TRBJ1-6	TRBV5-6	TGTGCCAGCAGCCCGAACAGGGTGAATAATTCACCCCTCCACTTT	CASSPNRVNNSPLHF
-	-	TRBJ1-1	TRBV9	TGTGCCAGCAGCCTTAGGACAGAATCCCACACTGAAGCTTTCTTT	CASSLRTESHTEAFF
-	-	TRBJ1-1	TRBV12-3/TRBV12-4	TGTGCCAGCAGCCTGAGGGAGGAGTCTGAAGCTTTCTTT	CASSLREESEAFF
-	-	TRBJ2-1	TRBV10-3	TGTGCCATCAGTGAGTCGCAGGCCTACAATGAGCAGTTCTTC	CAISESQAYNEQFF
-	-	TRBJ2-3	TRBV19	TGTGCCAGTAGATCCCTATATCTCGCTAGCGAGGGTAGAGATACGCAGTATTTT	CASRSLYLASEGRDTQYF
-	-	TRBJ1-5	TRBV7-6	TGTGCCAGCAGCTCAAGGGGGTATAGCAATCAGCCCCAGCATTTT	CASSSRGYSNQPQHF
TRBD2	-	TRBJ2-3	TRBV7-8	TGTGCCAGCAGCCGAGGACTAGCGGGGATAATCACAGATACGCAGTATTTT	CASSRGLAGIITDTQYF
TRBD2	-	TRBJ2-1	TRBV6-6	TGTGCCAGCAGTTACGAGCGGGGGGTAAACAATGAGCAGTTCTTC	CASSYERGVNNEQFF
-	-	TRBJ1-6	TRBV10-3	TGTGCCATCAGTGAGTCAGGAGGTTCTGGCTCACCCCTCCACTTT	CAISESGGSGSPLHF
-	few	TRBJ1-5	TRBV19	TGTGCCAGTAGTATCGTGACAGGAAACAATCAGCCCCAGCATTTT	CASSIVTGNNQPQHF
-	-	TRBJ1-4	TRBV5-6	TGTGCCAGCAGCCAGGGGTCCCCTTTTGCAACTAATGAAAAACTGTTTTTT	CASSQGSPFATNEKLFF